A single sample is the source of the 10 T cell receptor beta chains below, sequenced in a study of cytomegalovirus exposure and HLA in healthy donors. PCR primers comprised 60 Vbeta and 13 Jbeta primers. Produced via immunoSEQ multiplex PCR; TCRdb's table is partial and in-frame only. Counted here are about 90,000 clones, over 60% occurring once; the ten biggest clones make up 20% to 25%. Sequenced: PBMCs. Every receptor here comes from a woman aged 45-65 years in good health and CMV-seropositive.

V is TRBV27 and J is TRBJ1-2; D gene uncertain. The germline V gene encodes CDR1 MNHEY and CDR2 SMNVEV (reference sequence). The CDR3 spans 16 residues. With 0 bases removed from V and 4 bases from J, the gap between germline ends came to 15 bases. The CDR3 region has the DNA TGTGCCAGCAGTTTATCACGAGCGGACCTCGGCTATGGCTACACCTTC. This translates into CASSLSRADLGYGYTF.

This chain links TRBV18 with TRBJ2-2, with 8 bases fitting TRBD2. V lost 2 bases and J lost 5; bases outside the gene matches: 7. Germline CDR1 reads KGHSH; CDR2 reads LQKENI. The CDR3 is 16 amino acids. CDR3 DNA sequence: TGTGCCAGCTCACCATCCCAGCGGGGGATAACCGGGGAGCTGTTTTTT. Translating gives CASSPSQRGITGELFF.

The sample holds a few counts of this clone. The genes are TRBV21-1 and TRBJ2-7; the table's TRBD1 call for D was not verified on the DNA. TRBV21-1 is a pseudogene. The CDR3 runs to 14 residues. This CDR3 is CASSNFRGQYEQYF. In nucleotides, the CDR3 is TGTGCCAGCAGCAACTTCCGGGGACAGTACGAGCAGTACTTC.

The rearrangement uses TRBV28 and TRBJ1-1; tentative D call: TRBD1 (6 bases). This CDR3 region has 14 residues. V gave up 3 bases and J gave up 5 bases, with 13 bases separating them. In germline, CDR1 is MDHEN, CDR2 SYDVKM. CDR3 bases: TGTGCCAGCAGTTTCCTCCAGGGGATAACTGAAGCTTTCTTT. It specifies CASSFLQGITEAFF.

This clone was picked up a small number of times. The chain combines TRBV6-5 with TRBJ2-3; no firm D call. Germline values: CDR1 MNHEY, CDR2 SVGAGI. V lost 5 bases, J lost 0 bases, and 6 bases lay in between. The length of the CDR3 is 13 residues. For the CDR3, the DNA is TGTGCCAGCAGTAAAACTAGCACAGATACGCAGTATTTT. Amino acids: CASSKTSTDTQYF.

This chain joins TRBV6-5 and TRBJ1-5; 9 nucleotides align to TRBD1. Germline V gives CDR1 MNHEY, CDR2 SVGAGI. The CDR3 loop spans 16 amino acids. J gave up 4 bases and V 3 bases, and 7 bases lay outside the gene matches. The CDR3, as DNA: TGTGCCAGCAGTTATGGGGGGACAGGGACAAATCAGCCCCAGCATTTT. Protein: CASSYGGTGTNQPQHF.

In its sample, this clone was seen once. This chain connects TRBV19 to TRBJ1-1, with TRBD1 matching 9 bases. J lost 6 bases, V lost 5 bases, and 4 bases had no gene match. This CDR3 has 13 amino acids. From germline, CDR1 is LNHDA and CDR2 SQIVND (reference sequence). In nucleotides, the CDR3 is TGTGCCAGTAGTTGGACAGGGGAATCTGAAGCTTTCTTT. Translated, it gives CASSWTGESEAFF.

CDR3 sequence: CASSFGGGLADYNEQFF. The CDR3 DNA follows: TGTGCCAGCAGCTTTGGGGGAGGACTAGCAGACTACAATGAGCAGTTCTTC. The chain employs TRBV13 and TRBJ2-1; 8 bases match TRBD2. Looked up from germline, CDR1 is PRHDT and CDR2 is FYEKMQ (reference sequence). The J segment lost 3 bases and the V segment lost 3 bases, leaving 10 bases of the junction unmatched. The CDR3 length is 17 residues.

V and J are TRBV19 and TRBJ1-2, with 9 bases matching TRBD1. CDR3 length: 18 amino acids. Germline V gene lookup returns CDR1 LNHDA and CDR2 SQIVND (reference sequence). V was clipped by 3 bases and J by 3 bases; unmatched bases: 14. The CDR3 nucleotides are TGTGCCAGTAGTATCATCCCGGTGTCGACAGGGGGGTACTATGGCTACACCTTC. Amino acid sequence: CASSIIPVSTGGYYGYTF.

This clone was observed a handful of times. The chain has TRBV7-6 and TRBJ1-3, with 7 bases aligning to TRBD1. The CDR3 sequence is 17 residues long. V lost 2 bases and J lost 1; bases outside the gene matches: 8. CDR1 is SGHVS, CDR2 FNYEAQ, per germline. CDR3 region: CASSLRGATGSGNTIYF. The CDR3 DNA reads TGTGCCAGCAGCTTAAGGGGGGCGACAGGGTCTGGAAACACCATATATTTT.